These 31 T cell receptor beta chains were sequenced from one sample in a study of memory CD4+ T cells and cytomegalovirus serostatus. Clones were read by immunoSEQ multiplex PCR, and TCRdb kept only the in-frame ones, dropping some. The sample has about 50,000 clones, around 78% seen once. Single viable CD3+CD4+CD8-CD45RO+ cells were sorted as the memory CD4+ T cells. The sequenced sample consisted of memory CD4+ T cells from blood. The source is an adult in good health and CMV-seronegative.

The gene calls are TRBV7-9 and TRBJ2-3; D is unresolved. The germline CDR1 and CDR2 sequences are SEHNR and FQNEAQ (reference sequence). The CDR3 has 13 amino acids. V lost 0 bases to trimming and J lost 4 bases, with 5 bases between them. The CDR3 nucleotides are TGTGCCAGCAGCTTAGCGGGCCCAGATACGCAGTATTTT. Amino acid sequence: CASSLAGPDTQYF.

CDR3 sequence reads: CASSRGADGYGYTF. The CDR3 bases are TGTGCCAGCAGTAGAGGGGCAGATGGCTATGGCTACACCTTC. This chain uses TRBV27 with TRBJ1-2; maybe TRBD1 (5 bases). The CDR3 is made up of 14 amino acids. Germline lookup yields CDR1 MNHEY and CDR2 SMNVEV (reference sequence). Trimming stripped 5 bases from V and 4 bases from J, with 14 bases between.

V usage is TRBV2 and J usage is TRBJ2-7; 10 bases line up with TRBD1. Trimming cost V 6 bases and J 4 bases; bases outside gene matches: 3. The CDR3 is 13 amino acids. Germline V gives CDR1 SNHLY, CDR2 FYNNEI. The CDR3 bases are TGTGCCAGCAGGCGGGACAGGGGTTACGAGCAGTACTTC. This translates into CASRRDRGYEQYF.

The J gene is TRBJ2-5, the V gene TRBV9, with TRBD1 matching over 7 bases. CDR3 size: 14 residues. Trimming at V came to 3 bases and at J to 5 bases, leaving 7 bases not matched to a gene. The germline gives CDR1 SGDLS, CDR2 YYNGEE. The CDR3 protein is CASSARQGKETQYF. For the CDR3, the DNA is TGTGCCAGCAGCGCCCGACAGGGCAAGGAGACCCAGTACTTC.

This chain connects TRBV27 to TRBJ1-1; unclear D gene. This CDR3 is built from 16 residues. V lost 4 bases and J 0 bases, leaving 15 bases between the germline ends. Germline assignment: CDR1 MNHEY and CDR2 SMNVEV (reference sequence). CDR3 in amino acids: CASSWAYNSMNTEAFF. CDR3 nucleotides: TGTGCCAGCAGTTGGGCTTACAATTCAATGAACACTGAAGCTTTCTTT.

CDR3 bases: TGTGCCAGCAGCTTGGGACGTAGTTACAATGAGCAGTTCTTC. This sequence encodes CASSLGRSYNEQFF. The chain joins TRBV5-4 to TRBJ2-1; D remains unclear. The CDR3 is 14 residues long. CDR1 is SGHNT, CDR2 YYREEE, per germline (reference sequence). V was pared by 0 bases and J by 4 bases, with 8 bases between. Combining the CDR3 with reference TRBV5-4 and TRBJ2-1 gives the whole variable domain ETGVTQSPTHLIKTRGQQVTLRCSSQSGHNTVSWYQQALGQGPQFIFQYYREEENGRGNFPPRFSGLQFPNYSSELNVNALELDDSALYLCASSLGRSYNEQFFGPGTRLTVL.

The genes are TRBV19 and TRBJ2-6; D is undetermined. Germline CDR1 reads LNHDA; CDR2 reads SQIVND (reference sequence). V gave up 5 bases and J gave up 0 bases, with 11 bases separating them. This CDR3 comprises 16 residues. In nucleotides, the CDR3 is TGTGCCAGTAGTTTCGGAGCCGTCTCTGGGGCCAACGTCCTGACTTTC. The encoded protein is CASSFGAVSGANVLTF. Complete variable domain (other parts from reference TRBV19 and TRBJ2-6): DGGITQSPKYLFRKEGQNVTLSCEQNLNHDAMYWYRQDPGQGLRLIYYSQIVNDFQKGDIAEGYSVSREKKESFPLTVTSAQKNPTAFYLCASSFGAVSGANVLTFGAGSRLTVL.

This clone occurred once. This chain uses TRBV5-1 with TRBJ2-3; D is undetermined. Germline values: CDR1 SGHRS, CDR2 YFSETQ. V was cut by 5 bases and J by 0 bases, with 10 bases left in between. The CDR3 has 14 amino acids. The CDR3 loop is CASRPAGSTDTQYF. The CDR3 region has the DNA TGCGCCAGCAGGCCCGCCGGTAGCACAGATACGCAGTATTTT.

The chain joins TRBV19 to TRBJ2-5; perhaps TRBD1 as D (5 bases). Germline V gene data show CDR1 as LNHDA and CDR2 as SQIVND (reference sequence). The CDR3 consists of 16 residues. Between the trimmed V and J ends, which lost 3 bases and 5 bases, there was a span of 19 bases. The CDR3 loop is CASSINMGPTGETQYF. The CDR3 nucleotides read TGTGCCAGTAGTATTAATATGGGGCCGACCGGTGAGACCCAGTACTTC.

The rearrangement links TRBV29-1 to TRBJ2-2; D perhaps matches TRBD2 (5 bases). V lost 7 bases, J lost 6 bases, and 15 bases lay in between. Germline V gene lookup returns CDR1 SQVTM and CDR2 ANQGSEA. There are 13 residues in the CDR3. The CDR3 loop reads CSARSGIPGELFF. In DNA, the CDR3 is TGCAGCGCCCGCTCGGGGATCCCCGGGGAGCTGTTTTTT.

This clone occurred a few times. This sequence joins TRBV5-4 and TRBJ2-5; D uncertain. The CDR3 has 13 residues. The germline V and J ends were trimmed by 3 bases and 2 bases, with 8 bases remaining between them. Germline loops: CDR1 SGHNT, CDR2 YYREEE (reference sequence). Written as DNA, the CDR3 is TGTGCCAGCAGCTCGACACCACAAGAGACCCAGTACTTC. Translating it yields CASSSTPQETQYF.

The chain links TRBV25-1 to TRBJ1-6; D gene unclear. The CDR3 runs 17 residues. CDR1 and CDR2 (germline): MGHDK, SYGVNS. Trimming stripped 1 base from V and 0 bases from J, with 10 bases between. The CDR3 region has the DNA TGTGCCAGCAGTGAATTCGGCGCGGGCTCCTATAATTCACCCCTCCACTTT. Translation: CASSEFGAGSYNSPLHF.

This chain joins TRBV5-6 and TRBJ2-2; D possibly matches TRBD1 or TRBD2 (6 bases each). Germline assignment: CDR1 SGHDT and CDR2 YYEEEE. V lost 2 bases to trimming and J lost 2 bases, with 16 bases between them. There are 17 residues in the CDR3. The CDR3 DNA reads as TGTGCCAGCAGCTTTACAGGGATGGGGGGAAACACCGGGGAGCTGTTTTTT. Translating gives CASSFTGMGGNTGELFF.

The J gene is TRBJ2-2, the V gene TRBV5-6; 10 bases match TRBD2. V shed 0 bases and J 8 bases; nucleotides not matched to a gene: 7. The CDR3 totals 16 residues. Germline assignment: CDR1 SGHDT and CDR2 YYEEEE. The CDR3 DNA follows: TGTGCCAGCAGCTTGGCCCAGCGGGAGGGCTATGGGGAGCTGTTTTTT. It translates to CASSLAQREGYGELFF.

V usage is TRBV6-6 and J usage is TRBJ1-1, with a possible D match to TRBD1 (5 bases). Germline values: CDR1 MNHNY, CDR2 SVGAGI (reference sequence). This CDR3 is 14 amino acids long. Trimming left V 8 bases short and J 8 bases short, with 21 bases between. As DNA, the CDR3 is TGTGCCAGCTTGAAAGCGGTCGGGCAGGGAGAAGCTTTCTTT. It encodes CASLKAVGQGEAFF.

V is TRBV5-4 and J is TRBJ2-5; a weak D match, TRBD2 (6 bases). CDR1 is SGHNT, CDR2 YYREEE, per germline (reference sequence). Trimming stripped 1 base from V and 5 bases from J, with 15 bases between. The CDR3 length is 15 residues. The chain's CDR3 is CASSLQGAGRETQYF. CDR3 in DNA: TGTGCCAGCAGCTTGCAGGGCGCGGGAAGGGAGACCCAGTACTTC.

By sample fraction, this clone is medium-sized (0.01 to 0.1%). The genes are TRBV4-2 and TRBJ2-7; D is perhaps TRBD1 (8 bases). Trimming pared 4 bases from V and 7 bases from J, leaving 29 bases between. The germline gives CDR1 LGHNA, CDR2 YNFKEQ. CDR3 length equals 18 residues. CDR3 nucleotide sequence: TGTGCCAGCAGCCCCTCTCGACCCAGCAACAGGGGGGGCATGGAGCAGTACTTC. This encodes CASSPSRPSNRGGMEQYF.

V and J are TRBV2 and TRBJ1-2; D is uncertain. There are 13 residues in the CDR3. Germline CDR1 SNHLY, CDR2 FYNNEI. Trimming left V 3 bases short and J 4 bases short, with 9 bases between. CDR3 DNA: TGTGCCAGCAGTGAGAGGGAAACCTATGGCTACACCTTC. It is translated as CASSERETYGYTF. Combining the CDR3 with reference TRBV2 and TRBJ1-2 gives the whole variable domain EPEVTQTPSHQVTQMGQEVILRCVPISNHLYFYWYRQILGQKVEFLVSFYNNEISEKSEIFDDQFSVERPDGSNFTLKIRSTKLEDSAMYFCASSERETYGYTFGSGTRLTVV.

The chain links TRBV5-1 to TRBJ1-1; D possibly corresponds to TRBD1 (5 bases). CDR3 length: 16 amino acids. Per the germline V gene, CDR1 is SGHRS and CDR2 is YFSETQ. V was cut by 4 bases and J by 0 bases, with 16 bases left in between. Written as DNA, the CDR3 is TGCGCCAGCAGCCCGACGACAGCCCCATTGAACACTGAAGCTTTCTTT. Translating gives CASSPTTAPLNTEAFF.

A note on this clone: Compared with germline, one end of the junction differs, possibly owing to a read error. CDR3 sequence (DNA): TGCGCCAGCAGCCAAGATGGACAAGCGGCCTCTGATGCTTCAACTTTGTGCTTC. This codes for CASSQDGQAASDASTLCF. The chain has TRBV4-1 and TRBJ1-2; TRBD1 might be the D (5 bases). The germline CDR1 and CDR2 sequences are MGHRA and YSYEKL. This CDR3 region has 18 residues.

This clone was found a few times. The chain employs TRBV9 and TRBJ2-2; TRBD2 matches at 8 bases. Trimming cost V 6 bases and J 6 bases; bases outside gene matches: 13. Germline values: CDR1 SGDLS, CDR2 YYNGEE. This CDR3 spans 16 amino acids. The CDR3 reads CASTVGGLVSSGELFF. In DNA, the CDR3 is TGTGCCAGCACCGTCGGGGGACTAGTCAGTTCCGGGGAGCTGTTTTTT.

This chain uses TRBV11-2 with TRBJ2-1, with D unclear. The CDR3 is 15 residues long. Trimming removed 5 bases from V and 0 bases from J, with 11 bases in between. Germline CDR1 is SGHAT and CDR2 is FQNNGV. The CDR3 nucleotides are TGTGCCAGCAGCCCGGTGGGGTTCTCCTACAATGAGCAGTTCTTC. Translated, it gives CASSPVGFSYNEQFF.

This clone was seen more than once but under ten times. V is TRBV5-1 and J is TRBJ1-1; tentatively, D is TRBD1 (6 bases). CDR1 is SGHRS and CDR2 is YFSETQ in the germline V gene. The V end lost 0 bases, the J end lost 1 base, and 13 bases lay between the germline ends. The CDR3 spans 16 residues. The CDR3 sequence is CASSLGWGPSNTEAFF. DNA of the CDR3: TGCGCCAGCAGCTTGGGGTGGGGGCCATCGAACACTGAAGCTTTCTTT.

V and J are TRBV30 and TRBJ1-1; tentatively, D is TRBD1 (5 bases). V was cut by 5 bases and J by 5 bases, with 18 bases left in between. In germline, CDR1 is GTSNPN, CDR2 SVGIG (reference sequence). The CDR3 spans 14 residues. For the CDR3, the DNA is TGTGCCTGGTCCCTCGAGAGGGGAAGGACTGAAGCTTTCTTT. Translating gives CAWSLERGRTEAFF.

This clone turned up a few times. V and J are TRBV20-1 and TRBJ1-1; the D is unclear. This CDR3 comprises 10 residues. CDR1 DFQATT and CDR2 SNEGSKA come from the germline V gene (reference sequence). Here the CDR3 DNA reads TGCAGCGCCTCGCGAGCAGCAGCTTTCTTT. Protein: CSASRAAAFF.

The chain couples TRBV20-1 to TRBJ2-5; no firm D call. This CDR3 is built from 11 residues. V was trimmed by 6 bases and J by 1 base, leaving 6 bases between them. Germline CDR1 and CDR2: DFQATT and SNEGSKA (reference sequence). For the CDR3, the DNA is TGCAGTGCCCATCTCCAAGAGACCCAGTACTTC. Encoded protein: CSAHLQETQYF.

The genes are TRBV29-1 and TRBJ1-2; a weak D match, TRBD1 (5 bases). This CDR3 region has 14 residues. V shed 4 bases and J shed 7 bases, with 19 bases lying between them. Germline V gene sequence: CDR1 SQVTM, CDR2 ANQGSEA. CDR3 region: CSVVQGWVEGGYTF. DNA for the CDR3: TGCAGCGTTGTCCAGGGTTGGGTAGAAGGTGGCTACACCTTC.

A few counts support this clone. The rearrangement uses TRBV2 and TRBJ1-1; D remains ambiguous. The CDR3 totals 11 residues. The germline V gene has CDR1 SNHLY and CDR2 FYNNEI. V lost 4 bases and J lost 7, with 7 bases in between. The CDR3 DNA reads TGTGCCAGCAGTGGGGATAGTGAAGCTTTCTTT. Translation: CASSGDSEAFF. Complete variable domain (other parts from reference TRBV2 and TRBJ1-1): EPEVTQTPSHQVTQMGQEVILRCVPISNHLYFYWYRQILGQKVEFLVSFYNNEISEKSEIFDDQFSVERPDGSNFTLKIRSTKLEDSAMYFCASSGDSEAFFGQGTRLTVV.

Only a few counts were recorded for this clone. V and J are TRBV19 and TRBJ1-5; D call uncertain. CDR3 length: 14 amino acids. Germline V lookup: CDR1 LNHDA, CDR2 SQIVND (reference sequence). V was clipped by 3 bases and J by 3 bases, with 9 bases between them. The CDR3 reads CASSIANNNQPQHF. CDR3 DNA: TGTGCCAGTAGTATTGCCAACAACAATCAGCCCCAGCATTTT.

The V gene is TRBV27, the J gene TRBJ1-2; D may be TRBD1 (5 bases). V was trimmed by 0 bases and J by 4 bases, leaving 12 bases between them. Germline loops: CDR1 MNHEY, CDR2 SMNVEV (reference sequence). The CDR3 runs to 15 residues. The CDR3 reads CASSLSFRGIYGYTF. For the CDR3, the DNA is TGTGCCAGCAGTTTATCGTTTCGGGGCATCTATGGCTACACCTTC.

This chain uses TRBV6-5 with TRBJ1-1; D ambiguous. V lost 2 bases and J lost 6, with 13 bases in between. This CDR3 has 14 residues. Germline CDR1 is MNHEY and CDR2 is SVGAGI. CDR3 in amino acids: CASSYDLVQSEAFF. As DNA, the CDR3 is TGTGCCAGCAGTTACGACCTTGTACAGTCTGAAGCTTTCTTT.